This entry lists 4 T cell receptor beta chains sequenced from one sample in a study of T cells in localized non-small cell lung cancer. The table came from immunoSEQ multiplex PCR; TCRdb's copy has only in-frame clones and leaves some out. The repertoire consists of around 2,800 clones, with around 25% occurring once and the leading ten covering approximately 13%. This specimen consisted of normal lung tissue next to the tumor, obtained before any cancer treatment. These receptors were collected from an older male donor with stage II lung adenocarcinoma.

This clone is medium-sized within its sample. The gene calls are TRBV6-8 and TRBJ1-5, with TRBD1 identical over 7 bases. CDR1 MNHGY and CDR2 SAAAGT come from the germline V gene. The CDR3 covers 16 residues. The J segment lost 0 bases and the V segment lost 2 bases, leaving 4 bases of the junction unmatched. CDR3 DNA sequence: TGTGCCAGCAGTTACGGGACAGTCGATAGCAATCAGCCCCAGCATTTT. This encodes CASSYGTVDSNQPQHF.

V gene TRBV6-8 combines with J gene TRBJ2-7; 7 bases fit TRBD2. The CDR3 is 16 residues long. Trimming cost V 2 bases and J 4 bases; bases outside gene matches: 11. Per germline, CDR1 MNHGY and CDR2 SAAAGT. This chain's CDR3 is CASSYRSPGLEYEQYF. CDR3 nucleotide sequence: TGTGCCAGCAGTTACCGATCTCCTGGACTAGAATACGAGCAGTACTTC.

This clone is medium-sized by share. The rearrangement uses TRBV29-1 and TRBJ2-1; TRBD2 agrees at 15 bases. The CDR3 has 15 amino acids. J was trimmed by 1 base and V by 8 bases; bases with no gene match: 3. CDR1 SQVTM and CDR2 ANQGSEA come from the germline V gene. CDR3 sequence (DNA): TGCAGCTCGGGACTAGCGGGAGGATCCTACAATGAGCAGTTCTTC. Encoded protein: CSSGLAGGSYNEQFF.

The sample holds a few counts of this clone. This chain joins TRBV9 and TRBJ1-6; D possibly corresponds to TRBD1 (6 bases). Germline lookup yields CDR1 SGDLS and CDR2 YYNGEE. V was cut by 0 bases and J by 8 bases, with 9 bases left in between. The CDR3 runs 14 residues. In DNA form, the CDR3 reads TGTGCCAGCAGCGTAGAGGGGGGAGATTCACCCCTCCACTTT. It specifies CASSVEGGDSPLHF.